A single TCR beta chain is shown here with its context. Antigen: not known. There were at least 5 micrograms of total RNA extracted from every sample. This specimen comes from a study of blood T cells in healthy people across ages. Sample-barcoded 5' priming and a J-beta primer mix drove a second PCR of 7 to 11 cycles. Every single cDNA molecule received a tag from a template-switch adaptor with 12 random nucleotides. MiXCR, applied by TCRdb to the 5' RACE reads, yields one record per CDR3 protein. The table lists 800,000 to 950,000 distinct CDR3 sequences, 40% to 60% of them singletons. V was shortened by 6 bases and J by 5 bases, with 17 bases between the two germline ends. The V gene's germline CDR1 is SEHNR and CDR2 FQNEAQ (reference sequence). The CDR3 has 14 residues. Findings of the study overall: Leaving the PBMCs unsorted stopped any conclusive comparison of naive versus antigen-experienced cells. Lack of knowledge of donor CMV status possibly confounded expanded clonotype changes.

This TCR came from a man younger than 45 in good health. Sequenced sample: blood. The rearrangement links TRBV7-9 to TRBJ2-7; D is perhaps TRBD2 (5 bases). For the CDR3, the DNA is TGTGCCAGCAGTCTGGCACTAGAGGTCCACGAGCAGTACTTC. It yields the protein CASSLALEVHEQYF.